The 3 T cell receptor beta chains reported below all come from one sample, sequenced in a study of Graves' ophthalmopathy and Graves' hyperthyroidism. RNA transcripts were the template, and TCR beta CDR3 regions were amplified from them. Second-round multiplex PCR came after first-round RT-PCR with HTBI primers. TCRdb re-derived calls from the multiplex PCR reads in MiXCR, one entry per CDR3 protein. This repertoire shows 580,000 or so distinct CDR3 sequences, 39% found once; its top ten account for roughly 4.5%. Sequencing input: peripheral blood or thyroid tissue (not recorded which). The receptors stem from an adult man with Graves' hyperthyroidism.

The chain links TRBV2 to TRBJ1-1; D remains ambiguous. Between the trimmed V and J ends, which lost 8 bases and 1 base, there was a span of 11 bases. The CDR3 loop spans 13 amino acids. CDR1 and CDR2 (germline): SNHLY, FYNNEI. CDR3 DNA: TGTGCCAGCTCGTCAACTCAGAACACTGAAGCTTTCTTT. Translated: CASSSTQNTEAFF.

A word on this clonotype: No conserved phenylalanine or tryptophan ends this CDR3, so it is likely a read error. Because the CDR3's place on the DNA is in doubt, the DNA is left out and the CDR3 is given as listed by TCRdb. V is TRBV7-6 and J is TRBJ1-2. The germline V gene encodes CDR1 SGHVS and CDR2 FNYEAQ. The CDR3 length is 11 residues, termini included. This chain's CDR3 is CASSHSSGNTY.

This clonotype was observed at least ten times. The V gene is TRBV5-1, the J gene TRBJ2-5, with 7 bases fitting TRBD2. This CDR3 comprises 15 residues. With 0 bases clipped from V and 2 bases from J, the junction kept 4 bases outside the gene matches. From germline, CDR1 is SGHRS and CDR2 YFSETQ. The DNA for the CDR3 is TGCGCCAGCAGCTTGGGGCCAGCGGGACAAGAGACCCAGTACTTC. Protein: CASSLGPAGQETQYF.